The present entry profiles one T cell receptor beta chain with its context. Its antigen is unknown. Time point specified: cycle 4 day 1 (C4D1), after 5 to 7 weeks of nivolumab. Every patient relapsed after autologous stem cell transplantation, and brentuximab vedotin exposure varied. Best responses fell into complete response, partial response or progressive disease. The record originates from a study of PD-1 blockade in classical Hodgkin lymphoma. Germline loops: CDR1 SGDLS, CDR2 YYNGEE. The CDR3 sequence is 14 residues long. The germline V and J ends were trimmed by 3 bases and 6 bases, with 14 bases remaining between them. Repertoires were generated with immunoSEQ multiplex PCR, while TCRdb's copy carries only in-frame clones and drops some. The sample shows more than 75,000 clones, 93% of them seen only once. Study-wide results and limits: Researchers reported that CD4+ TCR diversity, though not CD8+, rose significantly by C4D1. Patients with a complete response exhibited baseline diversity comparable to newly diagnosed patients. Newly diagnosed patients were reported to start with lower TCR diversity than healthy donors.

The chain is built from TRBV9 and TRBJ2-3; D is undetermined. Sequenced material: peripheral blood mononuclear cells (PBMCs), taken before the fourth cycle of nivolumab. The sequence derives from a human donor with classical Hodgkin lymphoma. This CDR3 is CASSGDGSRDTQYF. The DNA of the CDR3 is TGTGCCAGCAGCGGAGACGGTTCAAGGGATACGCAGTATTTT.